Listed here are 25 T cell receptor beta chains from one sample, sequenced in a study of T-cell reconstitution after alpha-beta-depleted transplantation in children. Unique molecular identifiers were used in preparing the TCRbeta library. A single record per CDR3 protein comes from TCRdb applying MiXCR to the PCR reads. Among about 460,000 distinct CDR3 sequences, approximately 10% were seen once, and the ten largest hold less than 15%. The sample consisted of PBMCs, mostly from graft donor cells, taken 180 days after TCRalphabeta/CD19-depleted stem cell transplant. The receptors come from a female patient aged 2 to 10 who had a stem cell transplant for aplastic anemia, so the T cells may come from the graft donor.

The rearrangement uses TRBV2 and TRBJ2-1; possible D gene TRBD1, 5 bases. The CDR3 runs 11 residues. Germline assignment: CDR1 SNHLY and CDR2 FYNNEI. CDR3 amino acids: CADTGYNEQFF. As DNA, the CDR3 is TGTGCGGATACAGGCTACAATGAGCAGTTCTTC.

This clonotype was detected only a few times. In DNA form, the CDR3 reads TGTGCCAGCAGTGCCTCCATCTCCGGGACTTCAACGGATGAGCAGTTCTTC. It translates to CASSASISGTSTDEQFF. This chain links TRBV2 with TRBJ2-1, with TRBD2 as a possible D gene (6 bases). The CDR3 consists of 17 residues. Per germline, CDR1 SNHLY and CDR2 FYNNEI. Trimming took 4 bases from V and 8 from J, leaving 24 bases between them.

The chain is built from TRBV29-1 and TRBJ2-1, with 9 bases fitting TRBD2. Germline CDR1 SQVTM, CDR2 ANQGSEA. The CDR3 has 13 amino acids. Unmatched junction bases numbered 7, after V lost 3 bases and J lost 10 bases. In nucleotides, the CDR3 is TGCAGCGTTGAGGCGCTAGCGGGGCGCGAGCAGTTCTTC. This encodes CSVEALAGREQFF.

The sample holds a few counts of this clonotype. The chain carries TRBV6-1 and TRBJ2-7; the match to TRBD2 covers 7 bases. The germline CDR1 and CDR2 sequences are MNHNS and SASEGT. V was clipped by 7 bases and J by 1 base; unmatched bases: 16. The CDR3 loop spans 17 amino acids. The CDR3 loop is CASTLGLVLSSSYEQYF. The CDR3 nucleotides are TGTGCCAGCACCCTCGGACTAGTTCTCTCGTCTTCCTACGAGCAGTACTTC.

The CDR3 is CASSSRQGGGYTF. The CDR3, as DNA: TGTGCCAGCAGTTCGAGACAGGGGGGCGGCTACACCTTC. The chain combines TRBV12-3 or TRBV12-4 with TRBJ1-2, with TRBD1 matching 9 bases. The CDR3 loop spans 13 amino acids. The V segment lost 4 bases and the J segment 8 bases; nucleotides outside the gene matches: 5.

At least ten counts were recorded for this clonotype. The J gene is TRBJ2-3, the V gene TRBV4-3, with TRBD2 identical over 7 bases. Trimming cost V 1 base and J 4 bases; bases outside gene matches: 8. Germline V lookup: CDR1 LGHNA, CDR2 YSLEER. The CDR3 has 16 amino acids. The CDR3 sequence: CASSQGTGGFADTQYF. Written as DNA, the CDR3 is TGCGCCAGCAGCCAAGGGACGGGGGGATTTGCAGATACGCAGTATTTT.

A remark on this clonotype: The junction shows a germline mismatch at one end, possibly a read error. This chain joins TRBV10-3 and TRBJ2-2; either TRBD1 or TRBD2 may fit D (5 bases each). Germline V gene data show CDR1 as ENHRY and CDR2 as SYGVKD. The CDR3 totals 13 residues. The DNA of the CDR3 is TGTGCCATCGGCAGGGAGAACACCTGGGAGCTGTTTTTT. Translation: CAIGRENTWELFF.

The chain uses TRBV4-3 and TRBJ2-3, with D possibly matching TRBD1 (5 bases). Germline assignment: CDR1 LGHNA and CDR2 YSLEER. This CDR3 comprises 14 residues. V was cut by 8 bases and J by 0 bases, with 12 bases left in between. CDR3 loop: CASGAAESTDTQYF. Here the CDR3 DNA reads TGCGCCAGCGGGGCGGCGGAAAGCACAGATACGCAGTATTTT.

The rearrangement uses TRBV20-1 and TRBJ1-2; the match to TRBD1 covers 7 bases. V was pared by 3 bases and J by 8 bases, with 9 bases of the junction left unmatched. Looked up from germline, CDR1 is DFQATT and CDR2 is SNEGSKA (reference sequence). The CDR3 runs 13 residues. The CDR3 DNA sequence: TGCAGTGCTAGGGGAGAGGGGGCGCCCGGCTACACCTTC. Its translation: CSARGEGAPGYTF.

Only a few counts were recorded for this clonotype. The chain combines TRBV24-1 with TRBJ1-5, with 7 bases identical to TRBD1. There are 15 residues in the CDR3. Germline V gene data show CDR1 as KGHDR and CDR2 as SFDVKD. The trim removed 4 bases at V and 3 bases at J, leaving 5 bases unmatched. CDR3 residues: CATSDDTGANQPQHF. CDR3 DNA sequence: TGTGCCACCAGTGACGATACAGGGGCCAATCAGCCCCAGCATTTT.

This clonotype was recorded a few times. The rearrangement joins TRBV28 to TRBJ2-1, with 8 bases lining up with TRBD2. Germline V gene data show CDR1 as MDHEN and CDR2 as SYDVKM. The CDR3 totals 16 residues. V shed 3 bases, J shed 8 bases, and the junction held 12 bases outside the gene matches. The CDR3 is CASSFFLTGGPHEQFF. CDR3 DNA: TGTGCCAGCAGTTTTTTTCTAACGGGAGGGCCGCATGAGCAGTTCTTC.

This clonotype has only a few counts. The chain carries TRBV29-1 and TRBJ1-4; maybe TRBD1 (5 bases). Trimming stripped 3 bases from V and 10 bases from J, with 18 bases between. The CDR3 contains 14 residues. Looked up from germline, CDR1 is SQVTM and CDR2 is ANQGSEA. CDR3 region: CSVEAVAGRGKLFF. CDR3 coding DNA: TGCAGCGTTGAGGCGGTCGCAGGGCGGGGAAAACTGTTTTTT.

The V gene is TRBV29-1, the J gene TRBJ2-3; D perhaps matches TRBD2 (6 bases). V was shortened by 3 bases and J by 0 bases, with 13 bases between the two germline ends. CDR1 and CDR2 from the germline V gene are SQVTM and ANQGSEA. The CDR3 runs to 15 residues. The CDR3: CSVDKDYLSTDTQYF. CDR3 DNA sequence: TGCAGCGTTGATAAGGACTACCTGAGCACAGATACGCAGTATTTT.

In this sample, this clonotype turned up a few times. V and J are TRBV14 and TRBJ2-7; tentatively, D is TRBD2 (6 bases). Trimming removed 3 bases at V and 2 bases at J, with 14 bases between. Looked up from germline, CDR1 is SGHDN and CDR2 is FVKESK. This CDR3 region has 15 residues. The CDR3 protein is CASSQRRDPTYEQYF. In DNA form, the CDR3 reads TGTGCCAGCAGCCAGAGGCGGGATCCTACCTACGAGCAGTACTTC. The full variable domain, with the rest looked up from reference TRBV14 and TRBJ2-7, is EAGVTQFPSHSVIEKGQTVTLRCDPISGHDNLYWYRRVMGKEIKFLLHFVKESKQDESGMPNNRFLAERTGGTYSTLKVQPAELEDSGVYFCASSQRRDPTYEQYFGPGTRLTVT.

This clonotype came up a few times. The chain is built from TRBV11-3 and TRBJ2-1, with D possibly TRBD1 on 6 matching bases. The V and J ends lost 4 bases and 5 bases respectively, with 15 bases between them. Looked up from germline, CDR1 is SGHNT and CDR2 is YENEEA. The CDR3 runs to 15 residues. Written as DNA, the CDR3 is TGTGCCAGCAGCTACCGCCCGGGACAAAACAATGAGCAGTTCTTC. Amino acids: CASSYRPGQNNEQFF.

This clonotype was found a few times. The chain has TRBV14 and TRBJ1-2; 8 bases fit TRBD1. The trim removed 1 base at V and 4 bases at J, leaving 5 bases unmatched. The germline V gene encodes CDR1 SGHDN and CDR2 FVKESK. The CDR3 spans 15 residues. The CDR3 spells CASSQGAGGIYGYTF. In DNA, the CDR3 is TGTGCCAGCAGCCAAGGGGCAGGGGGCATCTATGGCTACACCTTC.

This sequence joins TRBV9 and TRBJ2-5; TRBD1 matches at 9 bases. Unmatched junction bases numbered 12, after V lost 6 bases and J lost 6 bases. This CDR3 region has 15 residues. The germline CDR1 and CDR2 sequences are SGDLS and YYNGEE. The CDR3 DNA follows: TGTGCCAGCACTCCCGGGACAGGGCCTTTGAAGACCCAGTACTTC. Protein: CASTPGTGPLKTQYF.

This clonotype turned up a few times. CDR3 DNA: TGCAGCCTGGGAGGGACTAGCGGGTCCTACAATGAGCAGTTCTTC. Translation gives CSLGGTSGSYNEQFF. The J gene is TRBJ2-1, the V gene TRBV29-1; TRBD2 matches 12 bases. The germline CDR1 and CDR2 sequences are SQVTM and ANQGSEA. This CDR3 contains 15 residues. Trimming cost V 8 bases and J 1 base; bases outside gene matches: 6.

The genes are TRBV15 and TRBJ2-7; D remains ambiguous. This CDR3 region has 13 residues. The germline V gene has CDR1 LNHNV and CDR2 YYDKDF (reference sequence). CDR3 sequence: CGTSTARSYEQYV. The CDR3 nucleotides read TGTGGCACCAGCACCGCGAGGAGCTACGAGCAGTACGTC.

This clonotype was seen repeatedly, ten times or more. The chain employs TRBV5-1 and TRBJ2-1, with 9 bases identical to TRBD2. CDR1 SGHRS and CDR2 YFSETQ come from the germline V gene. This CDR3 is 16 amino acids long. V lost 4 bases and J lost 8; bases outside the gene matches: 13. In DNA, the CDR3 is TGCGCCAGCAGCCCCGGATGGCGGGAGGGGTTCCATGAGCAGTTCTTC. This gives the protein CASSPGWREGFHEQFF.

The J gene is TRBJ1-3, the V gene TRBV29-1; D perhaps matches TRBD1 (5 bases). The CDR3 sequence is 14 residues long. Germline CDR1 SQVTM, CDR2 ANQGSEA. The ends were cut back, 4 bases at V and 2 bases at J, with 12 bases in the middle. The CDR3 here is CSVARGVPGNTIYF. The CDR3 nucleotides are TGCAGCGTTGCTCGAGGGGTCCCTGGAAACACCATATATTTT.

The chain uses TRBV6-2 or TRBV6-3 and TRBJ2-7; D might be TRBD2 (6 bases). Trimming left V 2 bases short and J 7 bases short, with 21 bases between. The CDR3 length is 16 residues. Germline V gene lookup returns CDR1 MNHEY and CDR2 SVGEGT. Written as DNA, the CDR3 is TGTGCCAGCAGTTACGAGGCGAGCGGGCTCCCCGAGGAGCAGTACTTC. This encodes CASSYEASGLPEEQYF.

This clonotype occurred a few times. The chain joins TRBV5-1 to TRBJ2-2, with TRBD2 matching over 7 bases. CDR1 SGHRS and CDR2 YFSETQ come from the germline V gene. V was pared by 4 bases and J by 6 bases, with 9 bases of the junction left unmatched. This CDR3 contains 15 residues. The CDR3 coding sequence is TGCGCCAGCAGCACAGCGGGGAGTGGATCCGGGGAGCTGTTTTTT. This sequence encodes CASSTAGSGSGELFF.

This clonotype was counted only a few times. This chain's CDR3 is CASSEHRYNQPQHF. The CDR3 DNA is TGTGCCAGCAGCGAACACAGATACAATCAGCCCCAGCATTTT. The chain uses TRBV2 and TRBJ1-5; D unclear. The CDR3 contains 14 residues. Germline assignment: CDR1 SNHLY and CDR2 FYNNEI. The V gene lost 6 bases and the J gene lost 3 bases, with 12 bases spanning the gap.

This clonotype was seen a handful of times. The genes are TRBV29-1 and TRBJ2-2, with TRBD2 identical over 11 bases. The ends lost 4 bases at V and 0 bases at J; junction bases unmatched: 4. The CDR3 has 16 residues. The germline V gene encodes CDR1 SQVTM and CDR2 ANQGSEA. This chain's CDR3 is CSVALLAGANTGELFF. The CDR3 DNA reads as TGCAGCGTTGCCCTACTAGCGGGAGCGAACACCGGGGAGCTGTTTTTT.